Below, 29 T cell receptor beta chains from the same sample are listed, as sequenced in a study of blood T cell repertoires in COVID-19 (TCRdb year 2020). Library prep was done by the immunoSEQ multiplex PCR assay. Drawn from immuneACCESS, this table holds only the in-frame rearrangements with V and J called that TCRdb kept. Clones are partly lost; checked studies trace under half to an unresolved V gene and leave the rest unexplained. The sample records around 220,000 clones, about 88% of which are singletons. The ten largest clones capture about 2.1% of the sample. The sequenced material came from peripheral blood. These receptors came from a woman in her forties who had recovered from COVID-19.

The chain is built from TRBV28 and TRBJ1-2, with 9 positions matching TRBD1. The length of the CDR3 is 17 residues. The germline V gene encodes CDR1 MDHEN and CDR2 SYDVKM. V lost 6 bases, J lost 2 bases, and 13 bases stayed unmatched. This chain's CDR3 is CASSLLGQGVLNYGYTF. In DNA form, the CDR3 reads TGTGCCAGCAGCCTCCTGGGACAGGGAGTTCTAAACTATGGCTACACCTTC.

This sequence joins TRBV4-1 and TRBJ1-6, with TRBD1 matching 7 bases. V shed 4 bases, J shed 0 bases, and the junction held 6 bases outside the gene matches. This CDR3 spans 17 amino acids. Germline loops: CDR1 MGHRA, CDR2 YSYEKL. CDR3 residues: CASSLRDSSSYNSPLHF. DNA of the CDR3: TGCGCCAGCAGCCTACGGGACAGCAGCTCCTATAATTCACCCCTCCACTTT.

V and J are TRBV28 and TRBJ2-7; possibly TRBD1 for D (6 bases). From germline, CDR1 is MDHEN and CDR2 SYDVKM. Trimming took off 4 bases at V and 5 bases at J, with 15 bases between the two ends. There are 14 residues in the CDR3. Written as DNA, the CDR3 is TGTGCCAGCAGTTCAGGACAGACCTCTGACGAGCAGTACTTC. Its translation: CASSSGQTSDEQYF.

The chain has TRBV6-5 and TRBJ1-5; 9 nucleotides match TRBD1. Germline V lookup: CDR1 MNHEY, CDR2 SVGAGI. The V segment lost 7 bases and the J segment 1 base; nucleotides outside the gene matches: 5. The CDR3 contains 15 residues. The DNA for the CDR3 is TGTGCCAGCAAGCCGGGACAGGGAAGCAATCAGCCCCAGCATTTT. Its translation: CASKPGQGSNQPQHF.

This clone appeared once. The rearrangement joins TRBV19 to TRBJ2-2; 9 positions match TRBD2. The CDR3 has 21 amino acids. Unmatched junction bases numbered 16, after V lost 2 bases and J lost 0 bases. Germline CDR1 reads LNHDA; CDR2 reads SQIVND (reference sequence). This chain's CDR3 is CASSITPTGLANMANTGELFF. CDR3 coding DNA: TGTGCCAGTAGTATAACCCCCACAGGACTAGCGAATATGGCGAACACCGGGGAGCTGTTTTTT.

The J gene is TRBJ2-7, the V gene TRBV9; perhaps TRBD2 as D (5 bases). V was pared by 5 bases and J by 0 bases, with 15 bases between. The CDR3 is made up of 15 amino acids. Germline V CDR1 and CDR2: SGDLS, YYNGEE. The CDR3 here is CASSRFSASSYEQYF. The CDR3, as DNA: TGTGCCAGCAGTCGTTTTAGCGCCAGCTCCTACGAGCAGTACTTC.

The V gene is TRBV30, the J gene TRBJ2-1; possible D gene TRBD1, 6 bases. The CDR3 spans 15 residues. Germline CDR1 and CDR2: GTSNPN and SVGIG (reference sequence). With 7 bases removed from V and 6 bases from J, the gap between germline ends came to 22 bases. The DNA for the CDR3 is TGTGCCTCCCCCCGGCCGGGACAAGACCCCAATGAGCAGTTCTTC. This codes for CASPRPGQDPNEQFF.

The chain employs TRBV15 and TRBJ2-5; TRBD2 might be the D (6 bases). Trimming stripped 3 bases from V and 1 base from J, with 12 bases between. The CDR3 extends over 15 amino acids. Germline values: CDR1 LNHNV, CDR2 YYDKDF (reference sequence). CDR3 loop: CATSSRSGGQETQYF. The CDR3 nucleotides read TGTGCCACCAGCAGTCGATCCGGGGGCCAAGAGACCCAGTACTTC.

The V and J genes are TRBV19 and TRBJ2-7; D is undetermined. Trimming cost V 2 bases and J 3 bases, with 8 bases left between them. There are 13 residues in the CDR3. In germline, CDR1 is LNHDA, CDR2 SQIVND (reference sequence). CDR3 loop: CASSITSIYEQYF. CDR3 bases: TGTGCCAGTAGTATAACTTCCATCTACGAGCAGTACTTC.

The chain combines TRBV11-2 with TRBJ2-7; D is possibly TRBD1 (7 bases). V lost 5 bases and J lost 4, with 18 bases in between. CDR1 is SGHAT, CDR2 FQNNGV, per germline. There are 15 residues in the CDR3. This CDR3 reads CASSKRQGGTYEQYF. The CDR3 DNA reads as TGTGCCAGCAGCAAAAGACAGGGAGGCACTTACGAGCAGTACTTC.

The chain joins TRBV19 to TRBJ2-3, with 9 bases aligning to TRBD2. This CDR3 is 17 amino acids long. The junction had 10 bases not matched to a gene; V was cut back by 4 bases and J by 2 bases. CDR1 and CDR2 from the germline V gene are LNHDA and SQIVND (reference sequence). This CDR3 reads CASSTLGLAGPTDTQYF. In DNA form, the CDR3 reads TGTGCCAGTAGTACCCTGGGGCTAGCGGGACCCACAGATACGCAGTATTTT.

This clone was counted once. DNA for the CDR3: TGTGCCAGTAGTCTGTTAGGGACAGTGAACACCGGGGAGCTGTTTTTT. Translating gives CASSLLGTVNTGELFF. V usage is TRBV19 and J usage is TRBJ2-2; 7 nucleotides align to TRBD1. The junction had 7 bases not matched to a gene; V was cut back by 5 bases and J by 1 base. CDR3 length: 16 residues. Germline V gene lookup returns CDR1 LNHDA and CDR2 SQIVND (reference sequence). The variable domain in full, completed from reference TRBV19 and TRBJ2-2, reads DGGITQSPKYLFRKEGQNVTLSCEQNLNHDAMYWYRQDPGQGLRLIYYSQIVNDFQKGDIAEGYSVSREKKESFPLTVTSAQKNPTAFYLCASSLLGTVNTGELFFGEGSRLTVL.

The chain combines TRBV5-8 with TRBJ1-2; 9 bases are shared with TRBD1. Germline CDR1 is SGHTS and CDR2 is YDEGEE. V was clipped by 4 bases and J by 0 bases; unmatched bases: 4. CDR3 length equals 15 residues. For the CDR3, the DNA is TGTGCCAGCAGCGGAAGACAGGGGGCTAACTATGGCTACACCTTC. As protein: CASSGRQGANYGYTF.

The chain has TRBV7-2 and TRBJ2-7; a possible D gene is TRBD2 (6 bases). V was shortened by 5 bases and J by 4 bases, with 15 bases between the two germline ends. The CDR3 spans 14 residues. Germline CDR1 SGHTA, CDR2 FQGNSA. The CDR3 DNA follows: TGTGCCAGCAGCCCCGCCAGGCGGGGTTACGAGCAGTACTTC. It translates to CASSPARRGYEQYF.

This CDR3 reads CASSPGAKITDTQYF. In DNA form, the CDR3 reads TGCGCCAGCAGCCCAGGGGCGAAAATAACAGATACGCAGTATTTT. The chain combines TRBV5-1 with TRBJ2-3; maybe TRBD1 (6 bases). CDR1 and CDR2 (germline): SGHRS, YFSETQ. The V end was cut by 4 bases, the J end by 3 bases, with 15 bases between. The CDR3 covers 15 residues.

In this sample, this clone turned up once. The CDR3 spells CASSQDSFDQGQGEGTQYF. The CDR3 DNA sequence: TGTGCCAGCAGCCAAGATTCGTTCGACCAGGGACAGGGTGAGGGCACGCAGTATTTT. The rearrangement uses TRBV14 and TRBJ2-3; TRBD1 matches at 9 bases. Germline assignment: CDR1 SGHDN and CDR2 FVKESK. V lost 0 bases and J lost 9; bases outside the gene matches: 19. This CDR3 is built from 19 residues.

This sequence joins TRBV5-1 and TRBJ1-6; 7 bases match TRBD1. CDR3 size: 14 residues. The J segment lost 10 bases and the V segment lost 4 bases, leaving 8 bases of the junction unmatched. Germline values: CDR1 SGHRS, CDR2 YFSETQ. As DNA, the CDR3 is TGCGCCAGCAGCCCTACAGGGGATCGGTCACCCCTCCACTTT. As protein: CASSPTGDRSPLHF.

The rearrangement uses TRBV12-3 or TRBV12-4 and TRBJ1-2; 8 bases align to TRBD1. Trimming cost V 6 bases and J 2 bases; bases outside gene matches: 2. This CDR3 comprises 13 residues. CDR3 bases: TGTGCCAGCAGGGGGGACAGGAACTATGGCTACACCTTC. This gives the protein CASRGDRNYGYTF.

The gene calls are TRBV5-1 and TRBJ2-2; a weak D match, TRBD2 (6 bases). The V gene's germline CDR1 is SGHRS and CDR2 YFSETQ. The V gene lost 5 bases and the J gene lost 4 bases, with 21 bases spanning the gap. This CDR3 contains 17 residues. CDR3 sequence: CASRVIMAGLGTGELFF. DNA for the CDR3: TGCGCCAGCAGAGTTATCATGGCGGGATTGGGCACCGGGGAGCTGTTTTTT.

A remark on this clone: Other DNA sequences within the sample encode an identical CDR3. The chain recombines TRBV9 with TRBJ1-3, with D hard to call. V gave up 0 bases and J gave up 0 bases, with 4 bases separating them. The CDR3 runs to 14 residues. Germline V gene data show CDR1 as SGDLS and CDR2 as YYNGEE. The CDR3 here is CASSVAGSGNTIYF. The CDR3 coding sequence is TGTGCCAGCAGCGTAGCGGGCTCTGGAAACACCATATATTTT.

The chain recombines TRBV7-2 with TRBJ2-7; the match to TRBD1 covers 10 bases. After removal of 2 bases from V and 4 bases from J, the junction contained 8 bases not matched to a gene. The CDR3 sequence is 16 residues long. The germline V gene has CDR1 SGHTA and CDR2 FQGNSA. CDR3 coding DNA: TGTGCCAGCAGCTTATTGAAGGGACAGGGGTTTTACGAGCAGTACTTC. Amino acid sequence: CASSLLKGQGFYEQYF.

The chain is built from TRBV5-6 and TRBJ1-2, with a weak D call TRBD1 (5 bases). Trimming took off 4 bases at V and 8 bases at J, with 15 bases between the two ends. The CDR3 runs 13 residues. The germline gives CDR1 SGHDT, CDR2 YYEEEE. CDR3 sequence (DNA): TGTGCCAGCAGCCAGGGACTAATTGGAGGCTACACCTTC. This translates into CASSQGLIGGYTF.

A few counts support this clone. CDR3 DNA sequence: TGTGCCACTCAGGGTGAAGCTTTCTTT. The encoded protein is CATQGEAFF. V usage is TRBV21-1 and J usage is TRBJ1-1; TRBD1, the D gene given by the table, was not confirmed from the DNA. TRBV21-1 constitutes a pseudogene. The CDR3 runs to 9 residues.

The gene calls are TRBV27 and TRBJ1-2; 10 bases match TRBD1. The V and J ends lost 5 bases and 6 bases, in that order; junction bases with no gene match: 9. The CDR3 loop spans 15 amino acids. Germline V lookup: CDR1 MNHEY, CDR2 SMNVEV (reference sequence). CDR3 loop: CASSPWTGGAHGYTF. The CDR3 nucleotides are TGTGCCAGCAGTCCCTGGACAGGGGGGGCTCATGGCTACACCTTC.

The rearrangement uses TRBV19 and TRBJ1-2; 10 nucleotides agree with TRBD1. CDR3 size: 18 residues. Germline V gene data show CDR1 as LNHDA and CDR2 as SQIVND (reference sequence). Trimming removed 6 bases from V and 3 bases from J; junction bases left unmatched: 16. DNA of the CDR3: TGTGCCAGTAGGCCGCCCCGGCGACGACAGGGGGCGGACTATGGCTACACCTTC. Translation: CASRPPRRRQGADYGYTF.

The chain employs TRBV7-2 and TRBJ2-6; perhaps TRBD2 as D (5 bases). This CDR3 region has 16 residues. V was clipped by 2 bases and J by 0 bases, with 8 bases between them. CDR1 and CDR2 (germline): SGHTA, FQGNSA. The CDR3 coding sequence is TGTGCCAGCAGCTTATCGGCGGGCTCTGGGGCCAACGTCCTGACTTTC. Translation: CASSLSAGSGANVLTF.

The chain uses TRBV12-3 or TRBV12-4 and TRBJ1-1, with D unresolved. The CDR3 extends over 12 amino acids. Trimming left V 3 bases short and J 8 bases short, with 10 bases between. CDR3 region: CASSFAVFEAFF. CDR3 DNA sequence: TGTGCCAGCAGTTTTGCGGTCTTCGAAGCTTTCTTT.

V and J are TRBV4-3 and TRBJ1-3; D is possibly TRBD1 (6 bases). The CDR3 is 16 residues long. Germline values: CDR1 LGHNA, CDR2 YSLEER. With 4 bases removed from V and 2 bases from J, the gap between germline ends came to 15 bases. The CDR3, as DNA: TGCGCCAGCAGCCCCGAACAGGGATTCCCTGGAAACACCATATATTTT. It translates to CASSPEQGFPGNTIYF.

The V and J genes are TRBV19 and TRBJ2-7; D might be TRBD2 (5 bases). With 1 base removed from V and 6 bases from J, the gap between germline ends came to 10 bases. The CDR3 contains 13 residues. Germline V gene lookup returns CDR1 LNHDA and CDR2 SQIVND (reference sequence). The CDR3 loop is CASSIARVGEQYF. The CDR3 bases are TGTGCCAGTAGTATAGCGAGGGTTGGCGAGCAGTACTTC. Based on the CDR3 plus reference TRBV19 and TRBJ2-7, the full variable domain is DGGITQSPKYLFRKEGQNVTLSCEQNLNHDAMYWYRQDPGQGLRLIYYSQIVNDFQKGDIAEGYSVSREKKESFPLTVTSAQKNPTAFYLCASSIARVGEQYFGPGTRLTVT.